A single sample is the source of the 2 T cell receptor beta chains below, sequenced in a study of blood T cell repertoires in COVID-19. TCRdb's table, derived via immunoSEQ multiplex PCR, lists solely in-frame clones and lacks some. The table lists roughly 100,000 clones, 82% of them singletons. The sequenced sample was peripheral blood. These receptors originate from a man in his sixties with acute or convalescent COVID-19.

The sample holds one count of this clone. V and J are TRBV28 and TRBJ1-1, with D hard to call. The CDR3 spans 12 residues. Germline CDR1 reads MDHEN; CDR2 reads SYDVKM. Trimming stripped 3 bases from V and 7 bases from J, with 9 bases between. The CDR3 here is CASSFGGSEAFF. The CDR3 bases are TGTGCCAGCAGTTTTGGAGGGAGTGAAGCTTTCTTT.

V is TRBV27 and J is TRBJ1-5; 7 nucleotides agree with TRBD1. Germline trimming cut 2 bases from V and 7 bases from J; bases unmatched to any gene: 8. Germline assignment: CDR1 MNHEY and CDR2 SMNVEV (reference sequence). The CDR3 contains 15 residues. The CDR3 loop reads CASSLIAQGEQPQHF. The CDR3 bases are TGTGCCAGCAGTTTAATAGCGCAGGGGGAACAGCCCCAGCATTTT.